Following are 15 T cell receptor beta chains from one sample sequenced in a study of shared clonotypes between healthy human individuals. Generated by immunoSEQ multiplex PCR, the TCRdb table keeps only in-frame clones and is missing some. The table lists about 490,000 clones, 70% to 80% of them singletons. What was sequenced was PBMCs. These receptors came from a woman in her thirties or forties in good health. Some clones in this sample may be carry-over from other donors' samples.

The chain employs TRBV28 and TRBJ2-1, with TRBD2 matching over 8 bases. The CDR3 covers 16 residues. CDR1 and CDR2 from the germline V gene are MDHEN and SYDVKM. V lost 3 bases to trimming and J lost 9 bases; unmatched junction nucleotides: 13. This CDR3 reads CASSFLGRGGSVEQFF. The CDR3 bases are TGTGCCAGCAGTTTTCTCGGACGGGGGGGATCGGTTGAGCAGTTCTTC.

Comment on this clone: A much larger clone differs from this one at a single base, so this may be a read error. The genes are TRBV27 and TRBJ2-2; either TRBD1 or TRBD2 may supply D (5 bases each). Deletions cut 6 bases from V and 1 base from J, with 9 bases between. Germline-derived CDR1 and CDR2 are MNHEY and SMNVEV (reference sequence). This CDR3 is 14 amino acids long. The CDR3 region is CASRPGRNTGELFF. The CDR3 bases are TGTGCCAGCAGACCGGGACGGAACACCGGGGAGCTGTTTTTT.

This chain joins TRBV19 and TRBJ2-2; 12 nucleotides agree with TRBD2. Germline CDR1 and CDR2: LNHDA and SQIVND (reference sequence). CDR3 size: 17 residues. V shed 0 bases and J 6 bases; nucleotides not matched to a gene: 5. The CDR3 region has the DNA TGTGCCAGTAGTATAGAAGGACTAGCGGGATCGTCCGGGGAGCTGTTTTTT. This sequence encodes CASSIEGLAGSSGELFF.

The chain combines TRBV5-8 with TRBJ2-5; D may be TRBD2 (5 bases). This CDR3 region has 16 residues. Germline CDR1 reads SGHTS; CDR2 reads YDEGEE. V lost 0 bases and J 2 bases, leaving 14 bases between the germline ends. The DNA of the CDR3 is TGTGCCAGCAGCTTGGGGACTGCACACCGACAAGAGACCCAGTACTTC. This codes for CASSLGTAHRQETQYF.

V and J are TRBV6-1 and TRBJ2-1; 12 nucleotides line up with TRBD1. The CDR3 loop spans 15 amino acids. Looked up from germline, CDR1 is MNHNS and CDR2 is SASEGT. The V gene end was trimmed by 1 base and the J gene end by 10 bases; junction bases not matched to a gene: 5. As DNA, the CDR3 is TGTGCCAGCAGTGAAGTGGGACAGGGGGCAGGGGAGCAGTTCTTC. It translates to CASSEVGQGAGEQFF.

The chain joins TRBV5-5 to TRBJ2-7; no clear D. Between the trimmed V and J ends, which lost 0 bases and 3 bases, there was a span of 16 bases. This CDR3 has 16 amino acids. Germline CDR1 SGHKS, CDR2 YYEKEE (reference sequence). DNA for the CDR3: TGTGCCAGCAGCTTGGGCCCCATGGATCTAGGCTACGAGCAGTACTTC. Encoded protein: CASSLGPMDLGYEQYF.

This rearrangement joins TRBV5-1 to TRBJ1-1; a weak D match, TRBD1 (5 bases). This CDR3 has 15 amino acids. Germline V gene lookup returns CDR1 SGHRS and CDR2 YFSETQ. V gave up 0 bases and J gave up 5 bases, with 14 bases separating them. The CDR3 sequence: CASSLAGHEGTEAFF. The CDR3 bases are TGCGCCAGCAGCTTGGCAGGGCACGAGGGAACTGAAGCTTTCTTT.

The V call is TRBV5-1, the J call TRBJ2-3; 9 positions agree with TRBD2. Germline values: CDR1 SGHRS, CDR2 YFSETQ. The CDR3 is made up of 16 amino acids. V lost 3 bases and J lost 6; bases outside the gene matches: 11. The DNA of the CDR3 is TGCGCCAGCAGCTATTTAGCGGGAGCGACAGGGGATACGCAGTATTTT. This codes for CASSYLAGATGDTQYF.

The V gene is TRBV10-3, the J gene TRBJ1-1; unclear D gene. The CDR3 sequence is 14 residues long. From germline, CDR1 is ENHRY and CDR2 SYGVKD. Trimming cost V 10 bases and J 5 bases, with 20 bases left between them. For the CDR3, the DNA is TGTGCCACCCTCCCGGGCCCCGTTGCGACTGAAGCTTTCTTT. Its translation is CATLPGPVATEAFF.

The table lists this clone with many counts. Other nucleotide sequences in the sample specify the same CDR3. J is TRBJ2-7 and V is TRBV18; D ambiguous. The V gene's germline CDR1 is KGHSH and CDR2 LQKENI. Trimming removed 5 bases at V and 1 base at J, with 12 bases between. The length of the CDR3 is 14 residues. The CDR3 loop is CASSSADGSYEQYF. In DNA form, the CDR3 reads TGTGCCAGCTCATCCGCGGACGGGTCCTACGAGCAGTACTTC.

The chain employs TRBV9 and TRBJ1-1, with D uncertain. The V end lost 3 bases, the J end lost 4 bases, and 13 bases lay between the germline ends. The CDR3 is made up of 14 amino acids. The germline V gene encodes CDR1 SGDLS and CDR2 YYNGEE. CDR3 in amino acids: CASSAPPAGTEAFF. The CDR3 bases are TGTGCCAGCAGCGCACCCCCGGCGGGCACTGAAGCTTTCTTT.

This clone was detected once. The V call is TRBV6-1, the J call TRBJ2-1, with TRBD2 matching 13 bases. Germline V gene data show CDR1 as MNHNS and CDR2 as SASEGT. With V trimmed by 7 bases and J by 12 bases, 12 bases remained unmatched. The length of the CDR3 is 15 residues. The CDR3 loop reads CASTRLAGGQTWQFF. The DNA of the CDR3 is TGTGCCAGCACCAGACTAGCGGGAGGCCAAACCTGGCAGTTCTTC.

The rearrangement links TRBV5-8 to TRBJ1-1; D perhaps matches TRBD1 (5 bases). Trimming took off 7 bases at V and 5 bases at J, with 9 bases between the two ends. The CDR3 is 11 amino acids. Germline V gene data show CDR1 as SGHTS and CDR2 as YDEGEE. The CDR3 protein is CASGPGTEAFF. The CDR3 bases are TGTGCCAGCGGACCAGGGACTGAAGCTTTCTTT.

CDR3 nucleotides: TGTGCCAGCAGCAGGCAAGGGTTCGGCGATCAGCCCCAGCATTTT. Protein sequence: CASSRQGFGDQPQHF. The chain combines TRBV27 with TRBJ1-5; D is undetermined. V dropped 6 bases and J dropped 5 bases, with 17 bases sitting between them. Germline V gene data show CDR1 as MNHEY and CDR2 as SMNVEV (reference sequence). This CDR3 has 15 amino acids.

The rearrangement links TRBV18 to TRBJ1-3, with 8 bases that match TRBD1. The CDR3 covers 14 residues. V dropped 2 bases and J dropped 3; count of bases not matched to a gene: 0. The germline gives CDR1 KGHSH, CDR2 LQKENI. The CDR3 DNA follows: TGTGCCAGCTCACCAGGACAGGGTGGAAACACCATATATTTT. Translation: CASSPGQGGNTIYF.